Each of the 4 T cell receptor beta chains below was sequenced from the same sample in a study of memory CD4+ T cells and cytomegalovirus serostatus. Measured with immunoSEQ multiplex PCR; TCRdb has only the in-frame clones, and not every one. This sample has under 50,000 clones; roughly four fifths occur once, and the top ten carry more than 1%. The sort gate was single viable CD3+CD4+CD8-CD45RO+ cells for memory CD4+ T cells. The sequenced material came from memory CD4+ T cells from blood. These receptors were taken from an adult in good health and CMV-seropositive.

This clone occurred a few times. The chain recombines TRBV2 with TRBJ1-6; 7 bases are shared with TRBD1. The V and J ends lost 6 bases and 6 bases, in that order; junction bases with no gene match: 5. Germline-derived CDR1 and CDR2 are SNHLY and FYNNEI. The CDR3 consists of 14 residues. The DNA for the CDR3 is TGTGCCAGCAGGTTACAGGGGACTAATTCACCCCTCCACTTT. Residues: CASRLQGTNSPLHF.

The chain links TRBV6-6 to TRBJ2-7; TRBD1 matches at 10 bases. Germline-derived CDR1 and CDR2 are MNHNY and SVGAGI (reference sequence). Trimming at V came to 0 bases and at J to 0 bases, leaving 2 bases not matched to a gene. The CDR3 loop spans 16 amino acids. The CDR3 nucleotides are TGTGCCAGCAGTTACTCTCGGACAGGGGGCTCCTACGAGCAGTACTTC. As protein: CASSYSRTGGSYEQYF.

The chain has TRBV4-2 and TRBJ2-7; D remains ambiguous. The end of the DNA aligns better with TRBJ2-5, so the J call may be wrong. Germline assignment: CDR1 LGHNA and CDR2 YNFKEQ. This CDR3 is built from 12 residues. In DNA, the CDR3 is TGTGCCAGCAGCCAATTGGTTGGGACCCAGTACTTC. Its translation: CASSQLVGTQYF.

This chain joins TRBV5-5 and TRBJ1-1, with D tentatively TRBD1 (5 bases). Germline V gene sequence: CDR1 SGHKS, CDR2 YYEKEE (reference sequence). The CDR3 runs 16 residues. V was cut by 1 base and J by 2 bases, with 15 bases left in between. CDR3 sequence reads: CASSLQWQGRNTEAFF. The CDR3 region has the DNA TGTGCCAGCAGCTTGCAGTGGCAGGGTCGAAACACTGAAGCTTTCTTT.